The clone carrying this T cell receptor beta chain was seen just once. The sample comes from a study of cytomegalovirus exposure and HLA in healthy donors. V was trimmed by 6 bases and J by 7 bases, leaving 16 bases between them. The CDR3 length is 15 residues. Germline CDR1 reads MNHEY; CDR2 reads SMNVEV (reference sequence). The PCR ran on 60 Vbeta and 13 Jbeta primers. Here immunoSEQ multiplex PCR was the method, and the copy in TCRdb shows in-frame clones only, minus some. The data show 180,000 or so clones, around four fifths seen once. This clonotype was sampled from a man aged 18 to 29 in good health and CMV-seronegative. What was sequenced was PBMCs. The genes are TRBV27 and TRBJ1-6, with D uncertain. The chain's CDR3 is CASRIRGYGNSPLHF. For the CDR3, the DNA is TGTGCCAGCAGAATTCGGGGATACGGGAATTCACCCCTCCACTTT.